Below, 17 T cell receptor beta chains from the same sample are listed, as sequenced in a study of T-cell reconstitution after alpha-beta-depleted transplantation in children. During its preparation, the TCRbeta library received unique molecular identifiers. In TCRdb, the PCR reads were re-called with MiXCR into one record per CDR3 protein. The sample lists about 240,000 distinct CDR3 sequences, more than 10% occurring once. The sequencing here drew on PBMCs from the stem cell graft donor, taken from the stem cell graft. All receptors come from a human donor who donated a stem cell graft to a child with acute lymphoblastic leukemia.

At least ten counts were recorded for this clonotype. This sequence joins TRBV10-3 and TRBJ2-1; possible D gene TRBD2, 5 bases. The CDR3 is 14 amino acids. Trimming stripped 8 bases from V and 6 bases from J, with 17 bases between. Germline CDR1 is ENHRY and CDR2 is SYGVKD. CDR3 amino acids: CAIRERVDPNEQFF. CDR3 sequence (DNA): TGTGCCATCCGGGAAAGGGTTGATCCCAATGAGCAGTTCTTC.

This clonotype showed up many times. Written as DNA, the CDR3 is TGTGCCAGCAGCTCTAATAGCAATCAGCCCCAGCATTTT. Residues: CASSSNSNQPQHF. This rearrangement joins TRBV7-2 to TRBJ1-5, with D uncertain. V was pared by 4 bases and J by 0 bases, with 4 bases between. This CDR3 comprises 13 residues. Per the germline V gene, CDR1 is SGHTA and CDR2 is FQGNSA.

The V and J genes are TRBV24-1 and TRBJ2-1; 8 bases line up with TRBD1. This CDR3 is 17 amino acids long. Trimming cost V 4 bases and J 0 bases; bases outside gene matches: 7. From germline, CDR1 is KGHDR and CDR2 SFDVKD. The CDR3 DNA sequence: TGTGCCACCAGTGACGGACAGGGTTTGAGCTCCTACAATGAGCAGTTCTTC. Encoded protein: CATSDGQGLSSYNEQFF.

This clonotype appeared a few times. The chain joins TRBV20-1 to TRBJ2-7; 8 bases are shared with TRBD2. Germline loops: CDR1 DFQATT, CDR2 SNEGSKA (reference sequence). The CDR3 runs 15 residues. V dropped 4 bases and J dropped 3; count of bases not matched to a gene: 11. The CDR3 region has the DNA TGCAGTGCTACCCTTAGCGGGGCAAATCTCTACGAGCAGTACTTC. Its translation: CSATLSGANLYEQYF.

This clonotype was picked up a small number of times. The chain employs TRBV4-1 and TRBJ2-1, with D maybe TRBD2 (6 bases). Germline CDR1 and CDR2: MGHRA and YSYEKL. Trimming removed 3 bases from V and 9 bases from J, with 6 bases in between. The CDR3 length is 11 residues. CDR3 DNA sequence: TGCGCCAGCAGCCAGGGACTTGAGCAGTTCTTC. Protein sequence: CASSQGLEQFF.

This clonotype has a count of ten or more. This chain links TRBV7-2 with TRBJ1-3; D is unresolved. The CDR3 has 15 amino acids. Germline CDR1 and CDR2: SGHTA and FQGNSA. The V end lost 1 base, the J end lost 4 bases, and 11 bases lay between the germline ends. CDR3 region: CASSLGFGDGNTIYF. DNA for the CDR3: TGTGCCAGCAGCTTAGGATTTGGAGACGGAAACACCATATATTTT.

This clonotype has at least ten counts. The chain uses TRBV12-3 or TRBV12-4 and TRBJ1-3; D is unresolved. The V end was cut by 6 bases, the J end by 4 bases, with 10 bases between. The CDR3 consists of 13 residues. This CDR3 reads CASSRTAGNTIYF. In DNA, the CDR3 is TGTGCCAGCAGCCGGACGGCCGGAAACACCATATATTTT.

This clonotype was observed a few times. This rearrangement joins TRBV12-3 or TRBV12-4 to TRBJ2-5; 7 positions agree with TRBD1. CDR3 size: 15 residues. V trimming: 6 bases; J trimming: 3 bases; junction bases outside the gene matches: 10. CDR3 nucleotide sequence: TGTGCCAGCAGCCAACCGGGACAGAAGGAAGAGACCCAGTACTTC. This gives the protein CASSQPGQKEETQYF.

This clonotype was detected only a few times. The rearrangement links TRBV10-3 to TRBJ1-1, with D possibly matching TRBD1 (6 bases). From germline, CDR1 is ENHRY and CDR2 SYGVKD. This CDR3 is built from 15 residues. V gave up 3 bases and J gave up 0 bases, with 11 bases separating them. The CDR3 region is CAISERGTMNTEAFF. The CDR3 coding sequence is TGTGCCATCAGTGAAAGGGGGACCATGAACACTGAAGCTTTCTTT.

This clonotype was detected ten times or more. The chain employs TRBV4-3 and TRBJ2-1; 11 positions agree with TRBD2. V lost 0 bases and J lost 9; bases outside the gene matches: 7. Germline values: CDR1 LGHNA, CDR2 YSLEER. CDR3 length: 16 amino acids. Here the CDR3 DNA reads TGCGCCAGCAGCCAAGAGGTGCCGGGGACTAGCGGTGAGCAGTTCTTC. The encoded protein is CASSQEVPGTSGEQFF.

The table lists this clonotype with many counts. The chain couples TRBV9 to TRBJ2-7, with TRBD2 matching over 7 bases. From germline, CDR1 is SGDLS and CDR2 YYNGEE. The CDR3 sequence is 17 residues long. The ends lost 4 bases at V and 5 bases at J; junction bases unmatched: 18. In DNA form, the CDR3 reads TGTGCCAGCAGCAACCGGGACTACGCTCCGGGTGATCACGAGCAGTACTTC. It yields the protein CASSNRDYAPGDHEQYF.

This clonotype was seen many times. The DNA of the CDR3 is TGCAGTGCTATAGAAGCGGGGACCTACGAGCAGTACTTC. Its translation is CSAIEAGTYEQYF. This chain uses TRBV20-1 with TRBJ2-7, with 7 positions matching TRBD2. CDR1 is DFQATT and CDR2 is SNEGSKA in the germline V gene (reference sequence). The CDR3 length is 13 residues. V lost 4 bases to trimming and J lost 2 bases; unmatched junction nucleotides: 5.

This clonotype has a count of ten or more. The chain carries TRBV4-3 and TRBJ1-1, with D possibly matching TRBD1 (5 bases). CDR1 LGHNA and CDR2 YSLEER come from the germline V gene. The CDR3 totals 15 residues. V was shortened by 0 bases and J by 10 bases, with 18 bases between the two germline ends. CDR3 sequence: CASSQELDGRDGAFF. The CDR3 DNA follows: TGCGCCAGCAGCCAAGAGCTGGACGGCAGGGATGGAGCTTTCTTT.

This clonotype was observed a few times. The chain joins TRBV24-1 to TRBJ2-1; the D is unclear. Germline-derived CDR1 and CDR2 are KGHDR and SFDVKD. CDR3 length: 11 residues. With 9 bases removed from V and 9 bases from J, the gap between germline ends came to 11 bases. The CDR3 spells CATGERSEQFF. The CDR3 nucleotides read TGTGCCACCGGAGAGCGAAGTGAGCAGTTCTTC.

In its sample, this clonotype was seen many times. V and J are TRBV7-9 and TRBJ1-6; D call uncertain. The germline gives CDR1 SEHNR, CDR2 FQNEAQ (reference sequence). V lost 4 bases and J 3 bases, leaving 4 bases between the germline ends. There are 13 residues in the CDR3. The CDR3 DNA is TGTGCCAGCAGCTCGGGCTATAATTCACCCCTCCACTTT. This sequence encodes CASSSGYNSPLHF.

This clonotype was detected many times. The chain has TRBV7-2 and TRBJ1-3; D unresolved. Trimming took off 5 bases at V and 0 bases at J, with 11 bases between the two ends. CDR1 is SGHTA and CDR2 is FQGNSA in the germline V gene. The CDR3 runs 15 residues. CDR3 bases: TGTGCCAGCAGCCCTGGAGGGTTCTCTGGAAACACCATATATTTT. It specifies CASSPGGFSGNTIYF. The variable domain in full, with the rest retrieved from reference TRBV7-2 and TRBJ1-3, is GAGVSQSPSNKVTEKGKDVELRCDPISGHTALYWYRQSLGQGLEFLIYFQGNSAPDKSGLPSDRFSAERTGGSVSTLTIQRTQQEDSAVYLCASSPGGFSGNTIYFGEGSWLTVV.

Many counts were recorded for this clonotype. This rearrangement joins TRBV7-2 to TRBJ1-1; TRBD1 aligns across 8 bases. V dropped 5 bases and J dropped 1; count of bases not matched to a gene: 6. Germline V gene sequence: CDR1 SGHTA, CDR2 FQGNSA. This CDR3 is built from 15 residues. CDR3 loop: CASSPNRGKNTEAFF. The DNA for the CDR3 is TGTGCCAGCAGCCCAAACAGGGGGAAGAACACTGAAGCTTTCTTT.